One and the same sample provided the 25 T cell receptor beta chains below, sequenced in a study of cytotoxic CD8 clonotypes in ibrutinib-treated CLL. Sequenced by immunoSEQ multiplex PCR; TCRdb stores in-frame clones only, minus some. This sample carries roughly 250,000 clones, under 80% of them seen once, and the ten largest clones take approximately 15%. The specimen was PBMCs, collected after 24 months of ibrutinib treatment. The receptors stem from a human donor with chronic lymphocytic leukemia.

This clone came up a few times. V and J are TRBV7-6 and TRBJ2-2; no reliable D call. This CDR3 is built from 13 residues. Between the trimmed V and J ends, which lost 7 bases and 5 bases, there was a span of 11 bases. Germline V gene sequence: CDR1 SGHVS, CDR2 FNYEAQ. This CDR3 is CASNDGLTGELFF. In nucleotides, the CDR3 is TGTGCCAGCAACGACGGTTTAACCGGGGAGCTGTTTTTT.

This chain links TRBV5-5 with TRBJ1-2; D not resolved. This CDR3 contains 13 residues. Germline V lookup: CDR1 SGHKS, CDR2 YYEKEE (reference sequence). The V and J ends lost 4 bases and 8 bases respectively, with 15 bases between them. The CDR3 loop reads CASSTLPTGGYTF. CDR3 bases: TGTGCCAGCAGCACCCTACCAACGGGAGGCTACACCTTC.

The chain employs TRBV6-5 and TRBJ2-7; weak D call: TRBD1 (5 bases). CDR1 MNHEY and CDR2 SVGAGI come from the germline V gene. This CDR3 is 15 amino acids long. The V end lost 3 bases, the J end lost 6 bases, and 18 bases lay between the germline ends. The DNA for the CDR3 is TGTGCCAGCAGTTATACGACAGCCGTCCCTACCGAGCAGTACTTC. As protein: CASSYTTAVPTEQYF.

The CDR3 sequence is CASRSLAVYYNEQFF. The CDR3 DNA is TGTGCCAGCAGATCACTAGCGGTCTACTACAATGAGCAGTTCTTC. The V call is TRBV27, the J call TRBJ2-1; 8 positions agree with TRBD2. Germline CDR1 is MNHEY and CDR2 is SMNVEV (reference sequence). V trimming: 6 bases; J trimming: 3 bases; junction bases outside the gene matches: 7. The CDR3 totals 15 residues.

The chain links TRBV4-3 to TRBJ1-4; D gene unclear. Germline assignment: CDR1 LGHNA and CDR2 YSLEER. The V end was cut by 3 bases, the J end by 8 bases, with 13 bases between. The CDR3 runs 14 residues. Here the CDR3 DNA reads TGCGCCAGCAGCCAGGAACCCCTGGGGGAAAAACTGTTTTTT. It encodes CASSQEPLGEKLFF.

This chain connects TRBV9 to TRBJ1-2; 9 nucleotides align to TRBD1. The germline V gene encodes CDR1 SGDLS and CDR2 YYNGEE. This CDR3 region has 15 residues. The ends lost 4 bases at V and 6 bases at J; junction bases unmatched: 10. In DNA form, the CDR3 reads TGTGCCAGCAGCATACGGGACAGGGATACGGATGGCTACACCTTC. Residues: CASSIRDRDTDGYTF.

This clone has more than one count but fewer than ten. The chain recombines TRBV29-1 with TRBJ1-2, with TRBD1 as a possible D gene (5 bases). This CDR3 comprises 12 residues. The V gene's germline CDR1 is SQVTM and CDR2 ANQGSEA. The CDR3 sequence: CRVSAGGSGYTF. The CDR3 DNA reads TGCAGAGTCTCCGCCGGGGGTAGTGGCTACACCTTC.

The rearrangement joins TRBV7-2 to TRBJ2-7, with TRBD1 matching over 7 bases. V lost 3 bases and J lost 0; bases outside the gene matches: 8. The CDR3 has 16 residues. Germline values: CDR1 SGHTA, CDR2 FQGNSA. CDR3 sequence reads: CASSLDRRRSSYEQYF. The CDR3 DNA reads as TGTGCCAGCAGCTTGGACAGGAGAAGGAGCTCCTACGAGCAGTACTTC.

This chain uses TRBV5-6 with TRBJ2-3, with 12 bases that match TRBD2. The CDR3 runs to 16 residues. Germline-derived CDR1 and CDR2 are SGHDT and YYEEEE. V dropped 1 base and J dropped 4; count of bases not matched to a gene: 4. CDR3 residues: CASSLYLAGGPDTQYF. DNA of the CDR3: TGTGCCAGCAGCTTGTATCTAGCGGGAGGGCCAGATACGCAGTATTTT.

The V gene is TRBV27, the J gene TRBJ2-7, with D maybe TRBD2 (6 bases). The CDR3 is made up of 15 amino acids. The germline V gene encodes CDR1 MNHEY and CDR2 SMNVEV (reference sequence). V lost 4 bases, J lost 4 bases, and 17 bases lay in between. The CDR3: CASSSPSSAHYEQYF. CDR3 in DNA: TGTGCCAGCAGTTCCCCCTCTAGCGCGCATTACGAGCAGTACTTC.

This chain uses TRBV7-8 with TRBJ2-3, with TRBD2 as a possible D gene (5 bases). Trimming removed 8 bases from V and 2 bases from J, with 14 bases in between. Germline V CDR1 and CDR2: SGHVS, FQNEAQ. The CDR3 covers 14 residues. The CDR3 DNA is TGTGCCAGCCAGTACGAGCGGACCACAGATACGCAGTATTTT. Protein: CASQYERTTDTQYF.

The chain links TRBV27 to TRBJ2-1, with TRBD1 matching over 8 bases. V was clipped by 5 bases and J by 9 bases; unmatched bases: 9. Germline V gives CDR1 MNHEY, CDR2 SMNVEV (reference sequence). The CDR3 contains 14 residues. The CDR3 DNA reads TGTGCCAGCAGTCCAGGACAGGGTGTGGGTGAGCAGTTCTTC. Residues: CASSPGQGVGEQFF.

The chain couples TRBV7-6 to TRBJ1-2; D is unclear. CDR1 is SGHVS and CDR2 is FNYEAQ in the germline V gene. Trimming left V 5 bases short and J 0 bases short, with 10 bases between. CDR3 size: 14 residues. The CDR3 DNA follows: TGTGCCAGCAGCCCCAGACCAGCTAACTATGGCTACACCTTC. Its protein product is CASSPRPANYGYTF.

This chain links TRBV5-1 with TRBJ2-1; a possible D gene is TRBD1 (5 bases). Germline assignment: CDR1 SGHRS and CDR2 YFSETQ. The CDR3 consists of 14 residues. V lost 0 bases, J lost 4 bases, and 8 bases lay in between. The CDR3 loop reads CASSLGQNYNEQFF. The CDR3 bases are TGCGCCAGCAGCTTGGGACAGAATTACAATGAGCAGTTCTTC.

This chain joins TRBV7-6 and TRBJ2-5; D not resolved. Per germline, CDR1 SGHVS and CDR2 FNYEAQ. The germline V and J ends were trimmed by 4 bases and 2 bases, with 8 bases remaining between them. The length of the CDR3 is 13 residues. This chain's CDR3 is CASSSGPQETQYF. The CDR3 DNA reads TGTGCCAGCAGCTCCGGGCCTCAAGAGACCCAGTACTTC.

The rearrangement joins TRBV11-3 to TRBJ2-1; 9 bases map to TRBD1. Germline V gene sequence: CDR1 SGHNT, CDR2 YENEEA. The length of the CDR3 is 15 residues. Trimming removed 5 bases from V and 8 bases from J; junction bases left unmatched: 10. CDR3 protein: CASSEAGQGSYEQFF. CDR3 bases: TGTGCCAGCAGCGAAGCGGGACAGGGCTCGTATGAGCAGTTCTTC.

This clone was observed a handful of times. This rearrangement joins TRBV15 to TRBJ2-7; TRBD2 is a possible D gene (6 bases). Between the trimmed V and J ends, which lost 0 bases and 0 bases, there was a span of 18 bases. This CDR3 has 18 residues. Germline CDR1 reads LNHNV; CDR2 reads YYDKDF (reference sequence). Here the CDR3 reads CATSRDLFVLGGSYEQYF. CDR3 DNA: TGTGCCACCAGCAGAGATCTCTTTGTGTTGGGGGGCTCCTACGAGCAGTACTTC.

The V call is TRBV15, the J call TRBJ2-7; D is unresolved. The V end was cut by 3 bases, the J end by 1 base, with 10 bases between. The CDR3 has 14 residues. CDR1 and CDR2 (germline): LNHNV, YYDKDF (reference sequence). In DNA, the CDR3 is TGTGCCACCAGCAGTCCCGGTGTTTCCTACGAGCAGTACTTC. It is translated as CATSSPGVSYEQYF.

CDR3 sequence: CASSRTSGSYNEQFF. CDR3 bases: TGTGCCAGCAGCAGGACTAGCGGATCCTACAATGAGCAGTTCTTC. This chain connects TRBV6-6 to TRBJ2-1, with 10 bases fitting TRBD2. Germline V gives CDR1 MNHNY, CDR2 SVGAGI (reference sequence). This CDR3 is 15 amino acids long. Trimming cost V 6 bases and J 1 base; bases outside gene matches: 3.

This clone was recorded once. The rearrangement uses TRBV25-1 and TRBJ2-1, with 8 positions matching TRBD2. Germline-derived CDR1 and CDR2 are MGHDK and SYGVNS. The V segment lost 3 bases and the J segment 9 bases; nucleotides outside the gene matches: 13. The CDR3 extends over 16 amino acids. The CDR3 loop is CASSEGSGTRWGEQFF. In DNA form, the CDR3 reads TGTGCCAGCAGTGAGGGCTCCGGGACTAGATGGGGTGAGCAGTTCTTC.

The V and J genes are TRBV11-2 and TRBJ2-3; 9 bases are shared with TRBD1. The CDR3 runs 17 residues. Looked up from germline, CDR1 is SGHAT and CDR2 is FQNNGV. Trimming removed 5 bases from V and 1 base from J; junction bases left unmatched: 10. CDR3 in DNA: TGTGCCAGCAGCCCAAAGGGGAGGACAGGGGGCACAGATACGCAGTATTTT. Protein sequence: CASSPKGRTGGTDTQYF.

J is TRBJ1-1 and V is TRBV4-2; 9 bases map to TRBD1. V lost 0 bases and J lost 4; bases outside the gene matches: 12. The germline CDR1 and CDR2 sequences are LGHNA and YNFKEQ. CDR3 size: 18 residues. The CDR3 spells CASSQEGQGFEFFTEAFF. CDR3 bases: TGTGCCAGCAGCCAAGAAGGACAGGGGTTCGAGTTTTTCACTGAAGCTTTCTTT.

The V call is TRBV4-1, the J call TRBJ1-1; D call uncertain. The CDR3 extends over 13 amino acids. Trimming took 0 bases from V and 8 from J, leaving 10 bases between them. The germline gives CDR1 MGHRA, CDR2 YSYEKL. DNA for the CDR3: TGCGCCAGCAGCCAAGATATGCCGACCGAAGCTTTCTTT. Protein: CASSQDMPTEAFF.

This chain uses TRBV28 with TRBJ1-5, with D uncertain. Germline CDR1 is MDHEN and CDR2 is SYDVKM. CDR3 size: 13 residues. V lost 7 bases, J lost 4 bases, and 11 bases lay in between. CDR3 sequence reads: CASTSLFNQPQHF. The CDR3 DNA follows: TGTGCCAGCACCTCCCTTTTTAATCAGCCCCAGCATTTT.

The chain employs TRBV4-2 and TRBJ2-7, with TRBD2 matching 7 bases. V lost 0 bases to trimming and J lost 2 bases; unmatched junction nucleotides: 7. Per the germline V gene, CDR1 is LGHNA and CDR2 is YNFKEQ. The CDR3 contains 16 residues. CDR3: CASSQDGLADPYEQYF. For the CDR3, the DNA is TGTGCCAGCAGCCAAGATGGGCTAGCGGACCCCTACGAGCAGTACTTC.